The next 16 T cell receptor beta chains were all read from a single sample in a study of T cell responses to AZD1222 COVID-19 vaccine. The assay was immunoSEQ multiplex PCR, and TCRdb's table has in-frame clones only and misses some. The data hold around 100,000 clones, with 80% to 95% observed a single time. The specimen comprised peripheral blood, sampled on day 0 of AZD1222 vaccination. The receptor set was obtained from an adult in good health.

This chain joins TRBV5-1 and TRBJ1-5, with 7 bases matching TRBD1. The V gene end was trimmed by 3 bases and the J gene end by 3 bases; junction bases not matched to a gene: 6. The CDR3 contains 15 residues. The germline V gene has CDR1 SGHRS and CDR2 YFSETQ. CDR3: CASSSQGGDNQPQHF. Written as DNA, the CDR3 is TGCGCCAGCAGCTCGCAGGGGGGGGACAATCAGCCCCAGCATTTT.

The gene calls are TRBV3-1 (or the pseudogene TRBV3-2) and TRBJ2-1, with D uncertain. V lost 4 bases and J 5 bases, leaving 15 bases between the germline ends. Germline values: CDR1 LGHDT, CDR2 YNNKEL (reference sequence). CDR3 length: 15 residues. This CDR3 is CASSRLGGLDNEQFF. DNA of the CDR3: TGTGCCAGCAGCCGACTCGGCGGCCTGGACAATGAGCAGTTCTTC.

The chain uses TRBV30 and TRBJ2-5; no clear D gene. The CDR3 sequence is 12 residues long. The germline V and J ends were trimmed by 4 bases and 5 bases, with 11 bases remaining between them. Germline assignment: CDR1 GTSNPN and CDR2 SVGIG (reference sequence). CDR3 protein: CAWKPVGETQYF. The CDR3 nucleotides are TGTGCCTGGAAACCAGTAGGGGAGACCCAGTACTTC.

This chain's CDR3 is CASKGTGFFLEPQHF. The CDR3 DNA follows: TGTGCCAGTAAGGGGACAGGGTTTTTTTTGGAGCCCCAGCATTTT. The rearrangement uses TRBV19 and TRBJ1-5; 9 nucleotides match TRBD1. This CDR3 has 15 residues. Germline CDR1 reads LNHDA; CDR2 reads SQIVND (reference sequence). The V segment lost 7 bases and the J segment 8 bases; nucleotides outside the gene matches: 12.

The chain links TRBV29-1 to TRBJ1-1; 7 bases map to TRBD1. The CDR3 contains 16 residues. Germline CDR1 is SQVTM and CDR2 is ANQGSEA. Trimming at V came to 4 bases and at J to 2 bases, leaving 13 bases not matched to a gene. CDR3 nucleotides: TGCAGCGTTGTCCCAGGGACAGCGCTAGTCAACACTGAAGCTTTCTTT. It codes for CSVVPGTALVNTEAFF.

This chain uses TRBV10-3 with TRBJ2-2; 7 positions agree with TRBD1. Per germline, CDR1 ENHRY and CDR2 SYGVKD. The CDR3 totals 14 residues. V was pared by 8 bases and J by 4 bases, with 7 bases of the junction left unmatched. The CDR3 spells CAIAEQGPTGELFF. The CDR3 region has the DNA TGTGCCATCGCAGAACAGGGGCCCACCGGGGAGCTGTTTTTT.

The V call is TRBV28, the J call TRBJ1-5; D call uncertain. The germline V gene encodes CDR1 MDHEN and CDR2 SYDVKM. CDR3 size: 11 residues. V shed 2 bases and J shed 7 bases, with 3 bases lying between them. Here the CDR3 DNA reads TGTGCCAGCAGTTTAGAACAGCCCCAGCATTTT. As protein: CASSLEQPQHF. The full variable domain, with the rest looked up from reference TRBV28 and TRBJ1-5, is DVKVTQSSRYLVKRTGEKVFLECVQDMDHENMFWYRQDPGLGLRLIYFSYDVKMKEKGDIPEGYSVSREKKERFSLILESASTNQTSMYLCASSLEQPQHFGDGTRLSIL.

The chain is built from TRBV6-4 and TRBJ1-5; no clear D gene. Germline-derived CDR1 and CDR2 are MRHNA and SNTAGT. Trimming removed 5 bases at V and 7 bases at J, with 9 bases between. CDR3 length equals 12 residues. For the CDR3, the DNA is TGTGCCAGCAGTAACCCAGCGCAGCCCCAGCATTTT. It is translated as CASSNPAQPQHF.

The V call is TRBV19, the J call TRBJ2-5, with TRBD2 matching 13 bases. In germline, CDR1 is LNHDA, CDR2 SQIVND (reference sequence). The CDR3 length is 15 residues. The trim removed 4 bases at V and 5 bases at J, leaving 4 bases unmatched. CDR3 loop: CASSKGLAGVETQYF. The CDR3 DNA reads as TGTGCCAGTAGTAAAGGACTAGCGGGAGTGGAGACCCAGTACTTC.

In this sample, this clone turned up many times. The chain is built from TRBV28 and TRBJ1-5; D call uncertain. From germline, CDR1 is MDHEN and CDR2 SYDVKM. The CDR3 is made up of 13 amino acids. The V and J ends lost 2 bases and 6 bases respectively, with 8 bases between them. CDR3 protein: CASSLGVIQPQHF. The CDR3 DNA reads TGTGCCAGCAGTTTAGGGGTAATTCAGCCCCAGCATTTT.

The CDR3 region has the DNA TGTGCCAGCAGCGTAGCTCTCGGAGATACGCAGTATTTT. It codes for CASSVALGDTQYF. V and J are TRBV9 and TRBJ2-3; D gene ambiguous. Deletions cut 0 bases from V and 5 bases from J, with 7 bases between. CDR1 is SGDLS and CDR2 is YYNGEE in the germline V gene. The CDR3 is 13 residues long.

This clone counts as medium-sized. The genes are TRBV19 and TRBJ2-6; 9 nucleotides align to TRBD1. Trimming cost V 5 bases and J 0 bases; bases outside gene matches: 8. This CDR3 region has 18 residues. Looked up from germline, CDR1 is LNHDA and CDR2 is SQIVND (reference sequence). CDR3 bases: TGTGCCAGTAGTTCAGACAGGGGGTCATACTCTGGGGCCAACGTCCTGACTTTC. Protein: CASSSDRGSYSGANVLTF.

This clone was counted a few times. The chain joins TRBV2 to TRBJ2-7; possibly TRBD2 for D (6 bases). CDR3 length: 11 amino acids. Trimming removed 9 bases from V and 6 bases from J, with 12 bases in between. CDR1 and CDR2 from the germline V gene are SNHLY and FYNNEI. The CDR3 loop is CARLEGGEQYF. CDR3 coding DNA: TGTGCCAGGTTGGAGGGCGGCGAGCAGTACTTC.

The chain recombines TRBV27 with TRBJ2-3; 10 nucleotides line up with TRBD2. The trim removed 6 bases at V and 0 bases at J, leaving 9 bases unmatched. The germline V gene encodes CDR1 MNHEY and CDR2 SMNVEV (reference sequence). This CDR3 contains 17 residues. CDR3 sequence: CASRPLAGGRSTDTQYF. CDR3 bases: TGTGCCAGCAGGCCATTAGCGGGAGGTAGGAGCACAGATACGCAGTATTTT.

This clone was picked up one time. This chain uses TRBV24-1 with TRBJ1-2; 10 bases align to TRBD1. CDR1 KGHDR and CDR2 SFDVKD come from the germline V gene. After removal of 3 bases from V and 3 bases from J, the junction contained 6 bases not matched to a gene. This CDR3 comprises 16 residues. Written as DNA, the CDR3 is TGTGCCACCAGTGATGTTGGGACAGGGGTAGACTATGGCTACACCTTC. Its protein is CATSDVGTGVDYGYTF.

The chain carries TRBV2 and TRBJ2-7; TRBD2 might be the D (5 bases). The CDR3 length is 13 residues. V shed 7 bases and J shed 0 bases, with 10 bases lying between them. CDR1 and CDR2 (germline): SNHLY, FYNNEI. CDR3 sequence (DNA): TGTGCCAGCATCACCACTAGCTCCTACGAGCAGTACTTC. Translation: CASITTSSYEQYF.